This passage covers 15 T cell receptor beta chains from one sample sequenced in a study of OX40 agonist ivuxolimab in advanced cancers. This table comes from immunoSEQ multiplex PCR, and its TCRdb copy is limited to in-frame clones, with some not included. The repertoire consists of tens of thousands of clones, with nearly 90% occurring once and the leading ten covering about 0.31%. Sequenced material: CD4+ or CD8+ T cells sorted from blood, taken in a trial of the OX40 agonist ivuxolimab. The receptor source for this set is an adult with an advanced solid tumor such as melanoma, head and neck, liver or kidney cancer.

The chain is built from TRBV5-1 and TRBJ2-2; perhaps TRBD1 as D (6 bases). CDR1 is SGHRS, CDR2 YFSETQ, per germline. Trimming removed 3 bases at V and 6 bases at J, with 15 bases between. There are 15 residues in the CDR3. CDR3 protein: CASSSNRVDSGELFF. The CDR3, as DNA: TGCGCCAGCAGCTCGAACAGGGTGGATTCCGGGGAGCTGTTTTTT.

The chain uses TRBV30 and TRBJ2-1; no clear D. V was clipped by 0 bases and J by 7 bases, with 10 bases between them. This CDR3 comprises 13 residues. Germline lookup yields CDR1 GTSNPN and CDR2 SVGIG (reference sequence). The CDR3 region has the DNA TGTGCCTGGAGTGTACGGAGAACGAATGAGCAGTTCTTC. Its protein is CAWSVRRTNEQFF. Filled out from reference TRBV30 and TRBJ2-1, the complete variable domain reads SQTIHQWPATLVQPVGSPLSLECTVEGTSNPNLYWYRQAAGRGLQLLFYSVGIGQISSEVPQNLSASRPQDRQFILSSKKLLLSDSGFYLCAWSVRRTNEQFFGPGTRLTVL.

This chain uses TRBV2 with TRBJ1-6; D is undetermined. CDR1 and CDR2 from the germline V gene are SNHLY and FYNNEI. The CDR3 has 16 residues. The V end was cut by 7 bases, the J end by 0 bases, with 13 bases between. CDR3 sequence (DNA): TGTGCCAGCAACGGAGGACTGAGCTCCTATAATTCACCCCTCCACTTT. Encoded protein: CASNGGLSSYNSPLHF.

The chain has TRBV19 and TRBJ1-4; perhaps TRBD1 as D (6 bases). Trimming removed 7 bases at V and 8 bases at J, with 20 bases between. The germline gives CDR1 LNHDA, CDR2 SQIVND (reference sequence). The CDR3 length is 15 residues. The CDR3 here is CASNSRAGDAEKLFF. CDR3 nucleotide sequence: TGTGCCAGTAACTCGCGGGCAGGGGATGCGGAAAAACTGTTTTTT.

V usage is TRBV19 and J usage is TRBJ2-3; possibly TRBD1 or TRBD2 for D (5 bases each). This CDR3 has 14 amino acids. V was cut by 5 bases and J by 6 bases, with 15 bases left in between. CDR1 LNHDA and CDR2 SQIVND come from the germline V gene (reference sequence). CDR3 DNA: TGTGCCAGTAGTCGAGTCATGGGGGTGGATACGCAGTATTTT. Encoded protein: CASSRVMGVDTQYF.

The V call is TRBV7-2, the J call TRBJ2-5; tentative D call: TRBD2 (5 bases). Trimming shortened V by 5 bases and J by 1 base, and 14 bases separated the two germline ends. The germline V gene encodes CDR1 SGHTA and CDR2 FQGNSA. CDR3 length equals 15 residues. CDR3 region: CASSPMKGSQETQYF. CDR3 in DNA: TGTGCCAGCAGCCCAATGAAAGGGAGCCAAGAGACCCAGTACTTC. The complete variable domain, with remaining parts taken from reference TRBV7-2 and TRBJ2-5, reads GAGVSQSPSNKVTEKGKDVELRCDPISGHTALYWYRQSLGQGLEFLIYFQGNSAPDKSGLPSDRFSAERTGGSVSTLTIQRTQQEDSAVYLCASSPMKGSQETQYFGPGTRLLVL.

This clone was counted a single time. The J gene is TRBJ1-1, the V gene TRBV19; no reliable D call. This CDR3 region has 13 residues. Trimming pared 5 bases from V and 5 bases from J, leaving 12 bases between. In germline, CDR1 is LNHDA, CDR2 SQIVND (reference sequence). The CDR3 spells CASSSRTDTEAFF. CDR3 coding DNA: TGTGCCAGTAGTTCTCGGACGGATACTGAAGCTTTCTTT.

J is TRBJ1-5 and V is TRBV18; no definite D call. CDR3 length equals 15 residues. V was cut by 5 bases and J by 0 bases, with 11 bases left in between. Germline CDR1 is KGHSH and CDR2 is LQKENI. CDR3 protein: CASSDLQSSNQPQHF. The CDR3 DNA sequence: TGTGCCAGCTCAGATCTTCAGTCTAGCAATCAGCCCCAGCATTTT.

This clone was seen a handful of times. The gene calls are TRBV7-2 and TRBJ1-6, with TRBD1 matching 8 bases. Germline CDR1 is SGHTA and CDR2 is FQGNSA. The V and J ends lost 1 base and 6 bases, in that order; junction bases with no gene match: 8. The CDR3 runs 17 residues. The CDR3 is CASSLGPRGHSNSPLHF. CDR3 coding DNA: TGTGCCAGCAGCTTAGGTCCCAGGGGGCATAGTAATTCACCCCTCCACTTT.

J is TRBJ2-7 and V is TRBV7-2, with a weak D call TRBD1 (6 bases). Germline values: CDR1 SGHTA, CDR2 FQGNSA. This CDR3 has 14 amino acids. The ends were cut back, 1 base at V and 2 bases at J, with 9 bases in the middle. CDR3 sequence reads: CASSLDRQAYEQYF. The CDR3 DNA sequence: TGTGCCAGCAGCTTAGATCGACAGGCCTACGAGCAGTACTTC.

The chain employs TRBV14 and TRBJ2-1, with 8 positions matching TRBD2. CDR1 and CDR2 from the germline V gene are SGHDN and FVKESK. CDR3 length: 15 residues. Trimming cost V 2 bases and J 7 bases; bases outside gene matches: 7. The CDR3 protein is CASSQLGSGVNEQFF. CDR3 DNA: TGTGCCAGCAGCCAATTAGGTAGCGGGGTAAATGAGCAGTTCTTC. Full variable domain (remainder filled in from reference TRBV14 and TRBJ2-1): EAGVTQFPSHSVIEKGQTVTLRCDPISGHDNLYWYRRVMGKEIKFLLHFVKESKQDESGMPNNRFLAERTGGTYSTLKVQPAELEDSGVYFCASSQLGSGVNEQFFGPGTRLTVL.

The J gene is TRBJ1-1, the V gene TRBV7-3; no clear D. There are 13 residues in the CDR3. Trimming took 5 bases from V and 3 from J, leaving 10 bases between them. CDR1 SGHTA and CDR2 FQGTGA come from the germline V gene. The CDR3: CASSLRGDTEAFF. The CDR3, as DNA: TGTGCCAGCAGCCTCCGGGGAGACACTGAAGCTTTCTTT.

The DNA for the CDR3 is TGTGCCAGCAGCCCCCGACAGGGATTATCCTACGAGCAGTACTTC. Its translation: CASSPRQGLSYEQYF. The chain joins TRBV9 to TRBJ2-7; TRBD1 aligns across 7 bases. The germline CDR1 and CDR2 sequences are SGDLS and YYNGEE. The CDR3 sequence is 15 residues long. V shed 4 bases and J 1 base; nucleotides not matched to a gene: 8. The full variable domain, rest sourced from reference TRBV9 and TRBJ2-7, is DSGVTQTPKHLITATGQRVTLRCSPRSGDLSVYWYQQSLDQGLQFLIQYYNGEERAKGNILERFSAQQFPDLHSELNLSSLELGDSALYFCASSPRQGLSYEQYFGPGTRLTVT.

The chain is built from TRBV29-1 and TRBJ1-1, with D possibly matching TRBD1 (5 bases). Trimming took 7 bases from V and 7 from J, leaving 13 bases between them. The CDR3 consists of 11 residues. Germline assignment: CDR1 SQVTM and CDR2 ANQGSEA. This CDR3 reads CSARQTGEAFF. Written as DNA, the CDR3 is TGCAGCGCCCGACAGACGGGTGAAGCTTTCTTT.

V usage is TRBV5-6 and J usage is TRBJ2-1, with D tentatively TRBD2 (6 bases). Germline V gene lookup returns CDR1 SGHDT and CDR2 YYEEEE. Trimming cost V 5 bases and J 7 bases, with 19 bases left between them. This CDR3 comprises 15 residues. The CDR3 is CASSRDWGGRNEQFF. The CDR3 bases are TGTGCCAGCAGTCGGGACTGGGGAGGAAGGAATGAGCAGTTCTTC. The entire variable domain, with the rest obtained from reference TRBV5-6 and TRBJ2-1, is as follows: DAGVTQSPTHLIKTRGQQVTLRCSPKSGHDTVSWYQQALGQGPQFIFQYYEEEERQRGNFPDRFSGHQFPNYSSELNVNALLLGDSALYLCASSRDWGGRNEQFFGPGTRLTVL.